The sequence of this T cell receptor (beta chain) was determined in a study of T-cell memory formation after mild COVID-19. In the study overall: Largely, the TCR clusters proved donor specific. Study conclusions and caveats: The main location of contracting CD4+ clones was CM and EM, and that of contracting CD8+ clones was EMRA. Memory sampled before infection contained some responding clones, suggesting cross-reactive memory joined.

Concerning this clonotype: Its antigen remains unidentified.

Per the germline V gene, CDR1 is SGHDN and CDR2 is FVKESK. The CDR3 has 19 amino acids. Trimming cost V 1 base and J 0 bases, with 16 bases left between them. 5'RACE with constant-segment primers built TCRalpha and TCRbeta cDNA libraries with UMIs. TCRdb re-called the 5' RACE reads through MiXCR, storing one row per CDR3 protein. The sample carries around 62,000 distinct CDR3 sequences, 25% to 35% recorded once. Sequenced input: PBMCs or a T cell subset sorted from them (not recorded which). This clonotype was sampled from a man in his late teens or twenties who had mild COVID-19 (a few samples of this study predate the infection). Cell type and time point are not known. The chain couples TRBV14 to TRBJ2-6; maybe TRBD1 (6 bases). The CDR3 coding sequence is TGTGCCAGCAGCCAAGTGGCAGGGGCGAGTATCTCTGGGGCCAACGTCCTGACTTTC. Its translation is CASSQVAGASISGANVLTF.